The 25 T cell receptor beta chains reported below all come from one sample, sequenced in a study of blood T cell repertoires in COVID-19. Libraries were prepared by immunoSEQ multiplex PCR; TCRdb keeps only in-frame clonotypes and omits some of them. The sample contains more than 150,000 clones, about 88% of which appear only once. The sequencing sample was made of peripheral blood. The source is a man aged 18 to 29 with acute or convalescent COVID-19.

The rearrangement links TRBV28 to TRBJ1-2; D perhaps matches TRBD1 (6 bases). Looked up from germline, CDR1 is MDHEN and CDR2 is SYDVKM. This CDR3 region has 13 residues. V shed 9 bases and J shed 3 bases, with 14 bases lying between them. The CDR3 loop reads CASRTANDYGYTF. CDR3 in DNA: TGTGCCAGTAGGACAGCCAATGACTATGGCTACACCTTC.

The genes are TRBV18 and TRBJ2-7; 8 bases map to TRBD1. V lost 4 bases and J lost 6; bases outside the gene matches: 5. Per the germline V gene, CDR1 is KGHSH and CDR2 is LQKENI. The CDR3 covers 13 residues. The CDR3, as DNA: TGTGCCAGCTCACGGATCGACAGGGGCGAGCAGTACGTC. Amino acid sequence: CASSRIDRGEQYV.

This sequence joins TRBV28 and TRBJ2-5; TRBD1 matches 12 bases. The CDR3 spans 16 residues. Per germline, CDR1 MDHEN and CDR2 SYDVKM. With V trimmed by 2 bases and J by 5 bases, 6 bases remained unmatched. The CDR3 loop is CASSLVRDRGRETQYF. CDR3 coding DNA: TGTGCCAGCAGTTTAGTCCGGGACAGGGGGCGGGAGACCCAGTACTTC.

CDR3 sequence reads: CASSRPGQGADYTF. CDR3 bases: TGTGCCAGCAGCCGTCCGGGACAGGGGGCCGACTACACCTTC. V is TRBV5-4 and J is TRBJ1-2; TRBD1 matches at 12 bases. V shed 4 bases and J 10 bases; nucleotides not matched to a gene: 8. Looked up from germline, CDR1 is SGHNT and CDR2 is YYREEE (reference sequence). The CDR3 consists of 14 residues.

V and J are TRBV7-8 and TRBJ1-5; the match to TRBD1 covers 8 bases. The V gene's germline CDR1 is SGHVS and CDR2 FQNEAQ. V lost 1 base, J lost 1 base, and 3 bases stayed unmatched. This CDR3 comprises 16 residues. CDR3: CASSLGTGRSNQPQHF. CDR3 coding DNA: TGTGCCAGCAGCTTAGGGACAGGGAGGAGCAATCAGCCCCAGCATTTT.

This chain joins TRBV19 and TRBJ1-2; D is uncertain. The CDR3 consists of 11 residues. CDR1 and CDR2 (germline): LNHDA, SQIVND (reference sequence). V was clipped by 3 bases and J by 6 bases, with 5 bases between them. The chain's CDR3 is CASSIFDGYTF. CDR3 coding DNA: TGTGCCAGTAGTATCTTTGATGGCTACACCTTC. The full variable domain, completed using reference TRBV19 and TRBJ1-2, is DGGITQSPKYLFRKEGQNVTLSCEQNLNHDAMYWYRQDPGQGLRLIYYSQIVNDFQKGDIAEGYSVSREKKESFPLTVTSAQKNPTAFYLCASSIFDGYTFGSGTRLTVV.

The chain uses TRBV19 and TRBJ1-5, with TRBD1 matching 10 bases. After removal of 8 bases from V and 6 bases from J, the junction contained 7 bases not matched to a gene. Per germline, CDR1 LNHDA and CDR2 SQIVND (reference sequence). This CDR3 is 14 amino acids long. The CDR3 nucleotides read TGTGCCAGTTGGGACAGGGGATCGGCTCAGCCCCAGCATTTT. Amino acid sequence: CASWDRGSAQPQHF.

The chain has TRBV6-6 and TRBJ1-1, with unresolved D. Germline V gene lookup returns CDR1 MNHNY and CDR2 SVGAGI (reference sequence). The CDR3 covers 13 residues. The V end was cut by 2 bases, the J end by 1 base, with 5 bases between. The CDR3 nucleotides are TGTGCCAGCAGTTACGAGCGGAACACTGAAGCTTTCTTT. This encodes CASSYERNTEAFF.

The chain combines TRBV30 with TRBJ2-7, with TRBD1 as a possible D gene (5 bases). The V and J ends lost 4 bases and 3 bases respectively, with 10 bases between them. CDR3 length: 12 residues. Germline CDR1 is GTSNPN and CDR2 is SVGIG (reference sequence). CDR3 DNA sequence: TGTGCCTGGAAGGGGCAGGACTACGAGCAGTACTTC. This encodes CAWKGQDYEQYF. The full variable domain, completed using reference TRBV30 and TRBJ2-7, is SQTIHQWPATLVQPVGSPLSLECTVEGTSNPNLYWYRQAAGRGLQLLFYSVGIGQISSEVPQNLSASRPQDRQFILSSKKLLLSDSGFYLCAWKGQDYEQYFGPGTRLTVT.

The gene calls are TRBV19 and TRBJ2-7; no clear D gene. The CDR3 has 13 amino acids. Germline lookup yields CDR1 LNHDA and CDR2 SQIVND (reference sequence). V was pared by 1 base and J by 0 bases, with 4 bases between. The CDR3 loop is CASSIGISYEQYF. CDR3 nucleotide sequence: TGTGCCAGTAGTATAGGTATCTCCTACGAGCAGTACTTC.

The chain combines TRBV3-1 (or the pseudogene TRBV3-2) with TRBJ1-5; no definite D call. CDR1 and CDR2 (germline): LGHDT, YNNKEL (reference sequence). V lost 3 bases and J lost 7, with 13 bases in between. The CDR3 covers 14 residues. CDR3 loop: CASSHQHVPQPQHF. CDR3 DNA sequence: TGTGCCAGCAGCCACCAACATGTACCCCAGCCCCAGCATTTT.

In nucleotides, the CDR3 is TGTGCCAGTAGTCGTGGACAGGCGGATCAGCCCCAGCATTTT. Encoded protein: CASSRGQADQPQHF. The chain employs TRBV19 and TRBJ1-5, with 7 bases matching TRBD1. Germline lookup yields CDR1 LNHDA and CDR2 SQIVND (reference sequence). The CDR3 extends over 14 amino acids. J lost 5 bases, V lost 5 bases, and 6 bases had no gene match.

This rearrangement joins TRBV6-4 to TRBJ1-2; 8 nucleotides agree with TRBD1. Germline V gene lookup returns CDR1 MRHNA and CDR2 SNTAGT. CDR3 length: 15 amino acids. Germline trimming cut 2 bases from V and 6 bases from J; bases unmatched to any gene: 8. CDR3 sequence: CASSDVQGAPNGYTF. CDR3 coding DNA: TGTGCCAGCAGTGACGTTCAGGGGGCGCCGAATGGCTACACCTTC.

V is TRBV19 and J is TRBJ1-2, with D tentatively TRBD1 (6 bases). The CDR3 extends over 15 amino acids. Germline CDR1 LNHDA, CDR2 SQIVND (reference sequence). The CDR3 loop reads CAARRRGPSNYGYTF. The DNA of the CDR3 is TGTGCGGCCCGGCGCAGGGGACCTTCTAACTATGGCTACACCTTC.

This clone came up a few times. The V call is TRBV3-1 (or the pseudogene TRBV3-2), the J call TRBJ1-3; no firm D call. Germline CDR1 and CDR2: LGHDT and YNNKEL (reference sequence). Trimming removed 0 bases at V and 0 bases at J, with 9 bases between. This CDR3 has 16 residues. The chain's CDR3 is CASSQESTGSGNTIYF. The CDR3, as DNA: TGTGCCAGCAGCCAAGAGTCGACGGGCTCTGGAAACACCATATATTTT.

The V call is TRBV11-2, the J call TRBJ2-7; D is undetermined. CDR3 size: 11 residues. Germline V gene lookup returns CDR1 SGHAT and CDR2 FQNNGV. With 6 bases removed from V and 5 bases from J, the gap between germline ends came to 8 bases. The CDR3 loop is CASSSFNEQYF. In DNA, the CDR3 is TGTGCCAGCAGTTCCTTTAACGAGCAGTACTTC.

The chain uses TRBV19 and TRBJ2-1; 15 positions agree with TRBD2. The J segment lost 2 bases and the V segment lost 1 base, leaving 9 bases of the junction unmatched. This CDR3 comprises 20 residues. Germline values: CDR1 LNHDA, CDR2 SQIVND (reference sequence). The CDR3 region has the DNA TGTGCCAGTAGTATAGGAGGGACTAGCGGGGGGTTTGTAGCCTACAATGAGCAGTTCTTC. Translating gives CASSIGGTSGGFVAYNEQFF.

V gene TRBV7-8 combines with J gene TRBJ1-5, with 10 bases matching TRBD1. V lost 4 bases to trimming and J lost 4 bases; unmatched junction nucleotides: 7. CDR3 length: 16 amino acids. Germline V gene lookup returns CDR1 SGHVS and CDR2 FQNEAQ. DNA for the CDR3: TGTGCCAGCAGCTCACTCCTGGGACAGGGGAATCAGCCCCAGCATTTT. Protein product: CASSSLLGQGNQPQHF.

This chain links TRBV5-4 with TRBJ1-1; possible D gene TRBD1, 5 bases. The CDR3 covers 14 residues. The V end lost 2 bases, the J end lost 1 base, and 9 bases lay between the germline ends. From germline, CDR1 is SGHNT and CDR2 YYREEE (reference sequence). The DNA for the CDR3 is TGTGCCAGCAGCTTTCAGGGAGGGAACACTGAAGCTTTCTTT. This codes for CASSFQGGNTEAFF.

The chain carries TRBV11-2 and TRBJ2-1; 11 bases match TRBD2. The CDR3 loop spans 17 amino acids. With V trimmed by 6 bases and J by 8 bases, 15 bases remained unmatched. Germline CDR1 SGHAT, CDR2 FQNNGV. In DNA form, the CDR3 reads TGTGCCAGCAGTCCTACTAGCGGGGGTATACCTACGTATGAGCAGTTCTTC. Amino acids: CASSPTSGGIPTYEQFF. Full variable domain (remainder filled in from reference TRBV11-2 and TRBJ2-1): EAGVAQSPRYKIIEKRQSVAFWCNPISGHATLYWYQQILGQGPKLLIQFQNNGVVDDSQLPKDRFSAERLKGVDSTLKIQPAKLEDSAVYLCASSPTSGGIPTYEQFFGPGTRLTVL.

This clone showed up just once. The CDR3 here is CSVTGTGAHEQYV. In DNA, the CDR3 is TGCAGCGTTACCGGGACAGGGGCCCACGAGCAGTACGTC. The rearrangement joins TRBV29-1 to TRBJ2-7; 10 bases map to TRBD1. With V trimmed by 5 bases and J by 5 bases, 6 bases remained unmatched. The CDR3 runs to 13 residues. From germline, CDR1 is SQVTM and CDR2 ANQGSEA.

The rearrangement joins TRBV4-1 to TRBJ2-3; weak D call: TRBD2 (7 bases). V was pared by 4 bases and J by 5 bases, with 16 bases between. CDR1 MGHRA and CDR2 YSYEKL come from the germline V gene. The CDR3 has 15 amino acids. CDR3 region: CASSPGGARGDTQYF. CDR3 bases: TGCGCCAGCAGCCCTGGGGGGGCGCGAGGAGATACGCAGTATTTT.

This clone was seen only once. V and J are TRBV11-2 and TRBJ1-3; D is ambiguous. CDR1 SGHAT and CDR2 FQNNGV come from the germline V gene. The CDR3 is 18 amino acids. Between the trimmed V and J ends, which lost 1 base and 0 bases, there was a span of 16 bases. This chain's CDR3 is CASSLGRGRQRSGNTIYF. CDR3 coding DNA: TGTGCCAGCAGCTTAGGACGCGGGCGGCAACGCTCTGGAAACACCATATATTTT.

V gene TRBV10-1 combines with J gene TRBJ2-1, with TRBD2 identical over 10 bases. V lost 4 bases to trimming and J lost 7 bases; unmatched junction nucleotides: 4. The length of the CDR3 is 14 residues. The germline V gene has CDR1 WNHNN and CDR2 SYGVQD (reference sequence). CDR3: CASSVSGGANEQFF. Here the CDR3 DNA reads TGCGCCAGCAGTGTCAGCGGGGGGGCAAATGAGCAGTTCTTC.

This chain connects TRBV5-1 to TRBJ1-4; D is undetermined. CDR3 length: 15 residues. Germline assignment: CDR1 SGHRS and CDR2 YFSETQ. Trimming took off 3 bases at V and 3 bases at J, with 12 bases between the two ends. The CDR3 loop reads CASSSAGMANEKLFF. Written as DNA, the CDR3 is TGCGCCAGCAGCTCAGCGGGGATGGCTAATGAAAAACTGTTTTTT.